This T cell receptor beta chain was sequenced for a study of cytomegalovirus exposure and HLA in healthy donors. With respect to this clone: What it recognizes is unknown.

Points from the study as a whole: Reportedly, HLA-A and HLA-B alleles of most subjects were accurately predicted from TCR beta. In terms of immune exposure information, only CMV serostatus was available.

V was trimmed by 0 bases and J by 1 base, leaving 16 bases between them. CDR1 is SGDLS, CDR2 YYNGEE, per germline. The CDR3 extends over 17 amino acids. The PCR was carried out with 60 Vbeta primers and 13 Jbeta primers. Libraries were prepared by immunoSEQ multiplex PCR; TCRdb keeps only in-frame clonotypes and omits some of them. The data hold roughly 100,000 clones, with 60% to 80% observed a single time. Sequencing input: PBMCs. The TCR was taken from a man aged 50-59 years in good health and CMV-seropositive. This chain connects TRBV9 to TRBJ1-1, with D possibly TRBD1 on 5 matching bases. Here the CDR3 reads CASSVGGVEGRNTEAFF. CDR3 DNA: TGTGCCAGCAGCGTAGGGGGAGTGGAGGGGCGGAACACTGAAGCTTTCTTT.